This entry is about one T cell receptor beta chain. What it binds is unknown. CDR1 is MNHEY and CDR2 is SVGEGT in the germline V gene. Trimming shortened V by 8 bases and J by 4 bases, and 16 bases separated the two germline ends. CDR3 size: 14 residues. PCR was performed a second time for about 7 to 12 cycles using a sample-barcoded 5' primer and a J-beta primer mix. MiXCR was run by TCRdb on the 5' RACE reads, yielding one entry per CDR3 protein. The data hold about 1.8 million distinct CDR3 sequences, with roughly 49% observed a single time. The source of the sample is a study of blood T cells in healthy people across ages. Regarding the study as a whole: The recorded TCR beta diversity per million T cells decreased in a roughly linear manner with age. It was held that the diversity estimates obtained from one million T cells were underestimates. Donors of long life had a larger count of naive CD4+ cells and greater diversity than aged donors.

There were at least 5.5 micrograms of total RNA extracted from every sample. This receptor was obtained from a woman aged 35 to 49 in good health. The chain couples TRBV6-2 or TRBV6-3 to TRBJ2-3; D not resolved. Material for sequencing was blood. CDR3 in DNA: TGTGCCAGCGGTGGGCTAGTGCGCTCAGATACGCAGTATTTT. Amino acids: CASGGLVRSDTQYF.